The T cell receptor beta chain under discussion was sequenced for a study of naive and memory T cell subsets. Study outcomes and limitations: Potentially, T cell activation and differentiation skew this RNA-based measurement.

Ligated cDNA underwent four rounds of PCR with nested alpha and beta constant region primers and SP2. TCRdb independently ran MiXCR on the 5' RACE reads; one entry per CDR3 protein. Among more than 50,000 distinct CDR3 sequences listed, approximately 8.5% were seen once. This clonotype occurred once. The antigen is unknown. With a much larger clone just one base away, this may be a read error. Germline V gene data show CDR1 as MNHEY and CDR2 as SMNVEV (reference sequence). This CDR3 comprises 15 residues. A UMI-containing oligonucleotide was joined by 3' ligation to the TCR cDNA template. The receptor comes from a female donor in good health. The chain links TRBV27 to TRBJ1-2, with TRBD1 matching over 7 bases. CDR3 nucleotide sequence: TGTGCCAGCAGCCCAAGGGGGCCCCTAGGCTATGGCGACACCTTC. Its translation is CASSPRGPLGYGDTF.